Detailed here is one T cell receptor (beta chain). The antigen is unknown. The CDR3 loop spans 16 amino acids. CDR1 and CDR2 from the germline V gene are MGHRA and YSYEKL. The trim removed 6 bases at V and 0 bases at J, leaving 8 bases unmatched. Anyone with autoimmune disease history or systemic immunosuppression was excluded. The data belong to a study of OX40 agonist ivuxolimab in advanced cancers. Study-level information: Age averaged 60 years (range about 23 to 85), and 80% to 90% were male. Three partial responders included one hepatocellular carcinoma patient and two cutaneous melanoma patients. Findings and caveats of the study: Blood T cells, both CD4+ and CD8+, expanded clonally by week 6 at 0.1 to 3.0 mg/kg.

Using immunoSEQ multiplex PCR, the repertoire was profiled, and TCRdb retains in-frame clones only, with some absent. The sample includes some 40,000 clones, 85% to 95% of them seen just once. This rearrangement joins TRBV4-1 to TRBJ2-3, with 8 bases matching TRBD2. The clonotype comes from an adult with an advanced solid tumor such as melanoma, head and neck, liver or kidney cancer. Sequenced material: CD4+ or CD8+ T cells sorted from blood, taken in a trial of the OX40 agonist ivuxolimab. This CDR3 is CASRPRGGVSTDTQYF. CDR3 DNA: TGCGCCAGCAGGCCACGGGGGGGCGTGAGCACAGATACGCAGTATTTT.